The 8 T cell receptor beta chains presented below share a single source sample, sequenced in a study of cytomegalovirus exposure and HLA in healthy donors. The PCR used 60 Vbeta and 13 Jbeta primers. Clones were sequenced by immunoSEQ multiplex PCR, and TCRdb holds only the in-frame ones, with some missing. The table records 95,000 to 150,000 clones, about 62% of them present only once. The specimen was PBMCs. The source is a woman in her thirties or forties in good health and CMV-seropositive.

The CDR3: CAYRPASGRAYEQYF. The CDR3 nucleotides read TGTGCCTACAGGCCGGCTAGCGGGAGGGCGTACGAGCAGTACTTC. This chain links TRBV25-1 with TRBJ2-7, with 12 bases fitting TRBD2. Germline loops: CDR1 MGHDK, CDR2 SYGVNS. This CDR3 is 15 amino acids long. The trim removed 11 bases at V and 4 bases at J, leaving 12 bases unmatched.

This clone was detected only a few times. The rearrangement joins TRBV7-8 to TRBJ1-1; possibly TRBD1 for D (6 bases). The V end lost 5 bases, the J end lost 5 bases, and 12 bases lay between the germline ends. The CDR3 has 13 residues. Looked up from germline, CDR1 is SGHVS and CDR2 is FQNEAQ. CDR3 nucleotide sequence: TGTGCCAGCAGCCCGGACAGTGGAACTGAAGCTTTCTTT. Translated, it gives CASSPDSGTEAFF. The whole variable domain, filled in from reference TRBV7-8 and TRBJ1-1, reads GAGVSQSPRYKVAKRGQDVALRCDPISGHVSLFWYQQALGQGPEFLTYFQNEAQLDKSGLPSDRFFAERPEGSVSTLKIQRTQQEDSAVYLCASSPDSGTEAFFGQGTRLTVV.

The rearrangement links TRBV5-1 to TRBJ1-1; tentatively, D is TRBD1 (6 bases). The CDR3 has 17 residues. Germline V CDR1 and CDR2: SGHRS, YFSETQ. Between the trimmed V and J ends, which lost 0 bases and 2 bases, there was a span of 17 bases. The chain's CDR3 is CASSLERGAGFNTEAFF. In DNA form, the CDR3 reads TGCGCCAGCAGCTTGGAACGGGGGGCTGGGTTTAACACTGAAGCTTTCTTT.

The chain combines TRBV9 with TRBJ1-2; TRBD1 is a possible D gene (6 bases). The CDR3 has 12 amino acids. CDR1 is SGDLS and CDR2 is YYNGEE in the germline V gene. V lost 2 bases, J lost 8 bases, and 10 bases lay in between. CDR3 DNA sequence: TGTGCCAGCAGCGTTCACAGGGACGGCTACACCTTC. This codes for CASSVHRDGYTF. The variable domain in full, completed from reference TRBV9 and TRBJ1-2, reads DSGVTQTPKHLITATGQRVTLRCSPRSGDLSVYWYQQSLDQGLQFLIQYYNGEERAKGNILERFSAQQFPDLHSELNLSSLELGDSALYFCASSVHRDGYTFGSGTRLTVV.

The chain is built from TRBV27 and TRBJ1-1; D possibly corresponds to TRBD1 (5 bases). This CDR3 comprises 15 residues. Trimming removed 7 bases at V and 2 bases at J, with 17 bases between. CDR1 and CDR2 from the germline V gene are MNHEY and SMNVEV (reference sequence). The CDR3 DNA follows: TGTGCCAGCATCCCCGACAGATTGTTTAACACTGAAGCTTTCTTT. It yields the protein CASIPDRLFNTEAFF.

The V and J genes are TRBV6-1 and TRBJ2-7; 10 bases are a match to TRBD1. This CDR3 has 14 residues. Germline loops: CDR1 MNHNS, CDR2 SASEGT. With 5 bases clipped from V and 3 bases from J, the junction kept 4 bases outside the gene matches. This CDR3 is CASSPTGGSYEQYF. In nucleotides, the CDR3 is TGTGCCAGCAGTCCGACAGGGGGCAGCTACGAGCAGTACTTC.

The gene calls are TRBV10-1 and TRBJ2-2; 8 bases align to TRBD1. This CDR3 has 17 amino acids. Losses at the gene ends were 3 bases for V and 0 bases for J; bases not matched to a gene: 6. CDR1 WNHNN and CDR2 SYGVQD come from the germline V gene (reference sequence). CDR3 loop: CASSEIVTGANTGELFF. Written as DNA, the CDR3 is TGCGCCAGCAGTGAAATTGTGACAGGGGCGAACACCGGGGAGCTGTTTTTT.

V gene TRBV25-1 combines with J gene TRBJ2-7, with TRBD1 identical over 8 bases. Losses at the gene ends were 4 bases for V and 2 bases for J; bases not matched to a gene: 1. The V gene's germline CDR1 is MGHDK and CDR2 SYGVNS. The CDR3 runs 13 residues. DNA for the CDR3: TGTGCCAGCAGTGGGGACAGGACCTACGAGCAGTACTTC. Its protein is CASSGDRTYEQYF.